Sequencing of this TCR beta chain was carried out in a study of blood T cell repertoires in COVID-19. This CDR3 has 15 residues. Trimming took 7 bases from V and 6 from J; bases not matched to a gene: 12. The germline CDR1 and CDR2 sequences are LNHDA and SQIVND (reference sequence). Participants had their cohort set by participant-reported clinical history. Cohort 3 recovered donors had two negative PCRs, clearance, or symptom resolution. Sequencing was performed with immunoSEQ multiplex PCR; in TCRdb, only in-frame clones are kept and a portion is missing. This sample has a few hundred thousand clones; about 89% occur once, and the top ten carry more than 3.5%.

This TCR derives from a woman in her 30s who had recovered from COVID-19. What was sequenced was PBMCs or T cells enriched from blood (not recorded which). The chain is built from TRBV19 and TRBJ1-1, with 9 bases fitting TRBD1. CDR3 nucleotide sequence: TGTGCCAGTAAAGGGACAGGGTTAAATCTTGCTGAAGCTTTCTTT. Translation: CASKGTGLNLAEAFF.